The 5 T cell receptor beta chains below were found in one sample sequenced in a study of OX40 agonist ivuxolimab in advanced cancers. Method: immunoSEQ multiplex PCR; TCRdb's copy keeps in-frame clones and lacks some. The top ten hold approximately 0.22% of the sample, which has 75,000 to 95,000 clones, approximately 85% seen once. The sequencing here drew on CD4+ or CD8+ T cells sorted from blood, taken in a trial of the OX40 agonist ivuxolimab. The receptors here all came from an adult with an advanced solid tumor such as melanoma, head and neck, liver or kidney cancer.

The chain links TRBV7-8 to TRBJ1-2, with D hard to call. Trimming took off 2 bases at V and 4 bases at J, with 8 bases between the two ends. The germline CDR1 and CDR2 sequences are SGHVS and FQNEAQ. This CDR3 has 13 residues. The CDR3 coding sequence is TGTGCCAGCAGCTTAACGATCGTCTATGGCTACACCTTC. This codes for CASSLTIVYGYTF.

This clone was seen more than once but under ten times. The CDR3 nucleotides are TGTGCCATCATGGGGACGAGCGGGGGGGACAATGAGCAGTTCTTC. It yields the protein CAIMGTSGGDNEQFF. The chain joins TRBV10-3 to TRBJ2-1; 10 nucleotides line up with TRBD2. Germline CDR1 is ENHRY and CDR2 is SYGVKD. There are 15 residues in the CDR3. V lost 7 bases, J lost 5 bases, and 8 bases stayed unmatched.

The J gene is TRBJ2-3, the V gene TRBV29-1; the D gene is possibly TRBD2 (5 bases). CDR1 is SQVTM, CDR2 ANQGSEA, per germline. With 4 bases removed from V and 5 bases from J, the gap between germline ends came to 16 bases. This CDR3 is built from 14 residues. CDR3 loop: CSVGTSHSGDTQYF. CDR3 nucleotide sequence: TGCAGCGTTGGGACTTCTCACTCAGGAGATACGCAGTATTTT.

CDR3 sequence: CASSSSGTQLYEQYF. CDR3 DNA: TGTGCCAGCAGCTCTAGCGGGACCCAATTGTACGAGCAGTACTTC. The chain uses TRBV7-2 and TRBJ2-7; TRBD2 matches 9 bases. V was clipped by 4 bases and J by 4 bases; unmatched bases: 8. The CDR3 spans 15 residues. The germline CDR1 and CDR2 sequences are SGHTA and FQGNSA.

This clone showed up just a few times. A read error may produce the germline difference seen at one junction end. This sequence joins TRBV20-1 and TRBJ1-4, with 10 nucleotides matching TRBD1. The CDR3 is made up of 11 amino acids. Germline V gives CDR1 DFQATT, CDR2 SNEGSKA (reference sequence). The CDR3, as DNA: TGCAGTGCAGCCCACCGGGACAGGGGTATTTTT. Encoded protein: CSAAHRDRGIF.